The clone carrying this TCR beta chain was seen just once. These data come from a study of blood T cell repertoires in COVID-19. About the research overall: PBMCs, B-cell-depleted T cells, or T cells provided the cDNA or gDNA that made up the material.

The study recruited people aged 18 to 89 years across under 25 US areas. Participants were placed into cohorts based on the clinical history they reported. In the 2 weeks before study entry, exposed participants met a COVID-19 case, which was PCR-confirmed or clinician-diagnosed. Profiled with immunoSEQ multiplex PCR; TCRdb holds only in-frame clones, not every one. Here the sample spans some 290,000 clones, more than 85% being singletons. The CDR3 contains 17 residues. V was clipped by 3 bases and J by 4 bases; unmatched bases: 11. The germline V gene has CDR1 PRHDT and CDR2 FYEKMQ (reference sequence).

Sequencing input: PBMCs or T cells enriched from blood (not recorded which). This rearrangement joins TRBV13 to TRBJ1-3; 8 nucleotides agree with TRBD1. This clonotype originated in a woman under 40 who had been exposed to COVID-19. The CDR3 loop is CASSFGGQGAAGNTIYF. CDR3 DNA sequence: TGTGCCAGCAGCTTTGGTGGCCAGGGGGCTGCGGGAAACACCATATATTTT.